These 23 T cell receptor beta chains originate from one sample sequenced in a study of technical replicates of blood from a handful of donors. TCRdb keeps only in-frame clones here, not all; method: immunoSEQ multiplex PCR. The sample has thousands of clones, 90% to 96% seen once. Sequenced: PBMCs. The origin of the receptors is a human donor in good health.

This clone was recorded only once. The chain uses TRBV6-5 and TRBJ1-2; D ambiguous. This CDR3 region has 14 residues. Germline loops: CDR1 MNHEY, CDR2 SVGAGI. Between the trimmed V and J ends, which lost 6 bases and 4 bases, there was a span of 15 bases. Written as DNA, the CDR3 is TGTGCCAGCAGGCCCACCGGAGGGTTCTATGGCTACACCTTC. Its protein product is CASRPTGGFYGYTF.

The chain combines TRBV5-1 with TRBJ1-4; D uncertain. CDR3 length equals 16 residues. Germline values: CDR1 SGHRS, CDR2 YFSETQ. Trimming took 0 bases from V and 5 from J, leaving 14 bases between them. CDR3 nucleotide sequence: TGCGCCAGCAGCTTGGCCGACCAGGCAGACAATGAAAAACTGTTTTTT. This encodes CASSLADQADNEKLFF.

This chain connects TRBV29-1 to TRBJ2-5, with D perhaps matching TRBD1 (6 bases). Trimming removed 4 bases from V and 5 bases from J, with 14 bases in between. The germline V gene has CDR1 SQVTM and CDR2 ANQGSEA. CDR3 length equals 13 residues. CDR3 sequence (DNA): TGCAGCGTTGTTGGGGGCTACGGGGAGACCCAGTACTTC. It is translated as CSVVGGYGETQYF.

CDR3 protein: CASRLGPGTGGGQPQHF. The CDR3 DNA reads TGTGCCAGCAGGCTAGGCCCAGGGACAGGGGGCGGTCAGCCCCAGCATTTT. The chain links TRBV28 to TRBJ1-5, with TRBD1 matching 12 bases. J was trimmed by 6 bases and V by 6 bases; bases with no gene match: 12. The CDR3 has 17 amino acids. Per the germline V gene, CDR1 is MDHEN and CDR2 is SYDVKM.

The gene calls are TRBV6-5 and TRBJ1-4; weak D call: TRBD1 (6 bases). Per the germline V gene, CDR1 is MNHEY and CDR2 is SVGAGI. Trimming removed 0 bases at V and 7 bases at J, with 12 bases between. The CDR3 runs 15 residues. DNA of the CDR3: TGTGCCAGCAGTTACTCGGGGGCCAGAGGTGAAAAACTGTTTTTT. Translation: CASSYSGARGEKLFF.

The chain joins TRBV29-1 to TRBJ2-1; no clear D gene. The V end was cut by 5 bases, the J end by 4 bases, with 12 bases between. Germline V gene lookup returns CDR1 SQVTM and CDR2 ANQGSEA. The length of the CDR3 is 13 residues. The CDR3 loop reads CSVRKTNYNEQFF. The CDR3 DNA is TGCAGCGTTAGAAAGACAAATTACAATGAGCAGTTCTTC.

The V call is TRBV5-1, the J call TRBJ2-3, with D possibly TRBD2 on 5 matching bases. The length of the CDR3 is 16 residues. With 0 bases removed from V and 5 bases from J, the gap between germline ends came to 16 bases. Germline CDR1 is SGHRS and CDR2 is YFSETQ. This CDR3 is CASSLASTGSQDTQYF. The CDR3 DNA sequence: TGCGCCAGCAGCTTGGCATCGACGGGAAGTCAAGATACGCAGTATTTT.

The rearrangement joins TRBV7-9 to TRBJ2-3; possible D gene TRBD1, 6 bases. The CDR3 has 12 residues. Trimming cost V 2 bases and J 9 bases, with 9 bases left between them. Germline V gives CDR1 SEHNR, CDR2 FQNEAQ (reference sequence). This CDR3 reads CASSLQGSTQYF. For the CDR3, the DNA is TGTGCCAGCAGCTTACAGGGGTCCACGCAGTATTTT.

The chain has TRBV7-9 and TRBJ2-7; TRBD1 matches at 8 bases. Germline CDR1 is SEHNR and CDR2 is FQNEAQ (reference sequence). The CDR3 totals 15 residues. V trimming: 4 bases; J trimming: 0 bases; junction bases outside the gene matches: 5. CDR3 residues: CASSSDRGSSYEQYF. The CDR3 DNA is TGTGCCAGCAGCTCTGACAGGGGTAGCTCCTACGAGCAGTACTTC.

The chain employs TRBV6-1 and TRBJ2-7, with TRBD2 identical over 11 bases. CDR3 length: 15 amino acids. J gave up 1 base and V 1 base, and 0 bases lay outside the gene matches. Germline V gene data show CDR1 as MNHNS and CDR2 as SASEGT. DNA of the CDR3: TGTGCCAGCAGTGAAGGACTAGCGGGATCCTACGAGCAGTACTTC. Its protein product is CASSEGLAGSYEQYF.

CDR3 amino acids: CASSLGRGEPSGANVLTF. CDR3 DNA: TGCGCCAGCAGCTTGGGCAGGGGGGAGCCCTCTGGGGCCAACGTCCTGACTTTC. V is TRBV5-1 and J is TRBJ2-6; D perhaps matches TRBD1 (7 bases). Germline CDR1 SGHRS, CDR2 YFSETQ. The CDR3 is 18 residues long. The ends were cut back, 0 bases at V and 0 bases at J, with 13 bases in the middle.

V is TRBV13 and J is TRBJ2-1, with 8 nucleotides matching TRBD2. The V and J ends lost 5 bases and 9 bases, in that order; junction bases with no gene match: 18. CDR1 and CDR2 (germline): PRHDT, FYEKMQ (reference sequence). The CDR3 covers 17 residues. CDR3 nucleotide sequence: TGTGCCAGCAGCCAGCCTCTCGGACTAGCCCTACCAATTGAGCAGTTCTTC. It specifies CASSQPLGLALPIEQFF. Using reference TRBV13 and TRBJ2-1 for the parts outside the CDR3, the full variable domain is AAGVIQSPRHLIKEKRETATLKCYPIPRHDTVYWYQQGPGQDPQFLISFYEKMQSDKGSIPDRFSAQQFSDYHSELNMSSLELGDSALYFCASSQPLGLALPIEQFFGPGTRLTVL.

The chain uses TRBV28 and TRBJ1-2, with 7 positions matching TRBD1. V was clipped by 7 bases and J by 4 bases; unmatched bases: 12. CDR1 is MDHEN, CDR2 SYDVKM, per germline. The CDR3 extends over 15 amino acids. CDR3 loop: CASTSPGGEVYGYTF. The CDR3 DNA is TGTGCCAGCACCTCCCCAGGGGGAGAGGTCTATGGCTACACCTTC.

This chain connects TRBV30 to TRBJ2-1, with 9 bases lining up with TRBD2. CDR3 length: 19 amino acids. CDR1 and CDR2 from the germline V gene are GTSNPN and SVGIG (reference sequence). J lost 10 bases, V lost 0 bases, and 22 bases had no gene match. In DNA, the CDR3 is TGTGCCTGGAGTGTACACGAGACTGCTAGCGGGGTGACCGGCTCGGAGCAGTTCTTC. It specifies CAWSVHETASGVTGSEQFF.

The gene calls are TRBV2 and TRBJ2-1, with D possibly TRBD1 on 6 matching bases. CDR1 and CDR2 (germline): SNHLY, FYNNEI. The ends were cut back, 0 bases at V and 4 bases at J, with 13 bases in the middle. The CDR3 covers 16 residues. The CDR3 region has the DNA TGTGCCAGCAGTGAAGCGCTCACAGGGCGATACAATGAGCAGTTCTTC. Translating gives CASSEALTGRYNEQFF. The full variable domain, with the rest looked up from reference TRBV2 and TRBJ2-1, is EPEVTQTPSHQVTQMGQEVILRCVPISNHLYFYWYRQILGQKVEFLVSFYNNEISEKSEIFDDQFSVERPDGSNFTLKIRSTKLEDSAMYFCASSEALTGRYNEQFFGPGTRLTVL.

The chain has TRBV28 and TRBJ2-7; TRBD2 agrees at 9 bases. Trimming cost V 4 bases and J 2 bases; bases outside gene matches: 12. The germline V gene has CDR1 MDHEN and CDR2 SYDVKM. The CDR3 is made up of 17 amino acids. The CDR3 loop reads CASSSPLLAGPTYEQYF. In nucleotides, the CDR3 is TGTGCCAGCAGTTCCCCCTTACTAGCGGGTCCAACCTACGAGCAGTACTTC.

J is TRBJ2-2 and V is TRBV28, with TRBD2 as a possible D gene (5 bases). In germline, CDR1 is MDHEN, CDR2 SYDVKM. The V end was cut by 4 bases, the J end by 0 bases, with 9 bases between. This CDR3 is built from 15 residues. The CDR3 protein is CASSSALANTGELFF. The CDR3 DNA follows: TGTGCCAGCAGTTCTGCACTAGCGAACACCGGGGAGCTGTTTTTT.

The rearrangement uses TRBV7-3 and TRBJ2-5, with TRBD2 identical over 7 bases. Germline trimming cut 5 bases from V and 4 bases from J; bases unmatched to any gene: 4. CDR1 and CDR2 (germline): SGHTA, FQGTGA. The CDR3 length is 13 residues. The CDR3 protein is CASSLREGETQYF. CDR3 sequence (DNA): TGTGCCAGCAGCCTCAGGGAGGGAGAGACCCAGTACTTC.

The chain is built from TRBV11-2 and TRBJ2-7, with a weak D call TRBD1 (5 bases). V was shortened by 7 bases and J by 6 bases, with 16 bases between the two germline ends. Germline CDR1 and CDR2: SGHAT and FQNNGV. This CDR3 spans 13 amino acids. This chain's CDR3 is CASNLQESGEQYF. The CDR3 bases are TGTGCCAGCAACCTACAGGAGTCGGGCGAGCAGTACTTC.

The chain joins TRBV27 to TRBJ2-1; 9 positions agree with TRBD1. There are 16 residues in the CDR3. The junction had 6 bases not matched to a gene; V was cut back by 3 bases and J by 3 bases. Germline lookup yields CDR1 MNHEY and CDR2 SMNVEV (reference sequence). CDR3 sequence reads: CASSFHRDRDYNEQFF. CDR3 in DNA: TGTGCCAGCAGTTTCCACCGGGACAGGGACTACAATGAGCAGTTCTTC.

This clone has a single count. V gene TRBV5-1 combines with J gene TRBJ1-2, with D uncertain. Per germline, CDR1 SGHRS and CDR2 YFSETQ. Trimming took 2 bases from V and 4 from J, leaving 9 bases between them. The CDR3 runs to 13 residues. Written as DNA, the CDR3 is TGCGCCAGCAGCTTCTGGGCTGGCTATGGCTACACCTTC. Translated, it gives CASSFWAGYGYTF.

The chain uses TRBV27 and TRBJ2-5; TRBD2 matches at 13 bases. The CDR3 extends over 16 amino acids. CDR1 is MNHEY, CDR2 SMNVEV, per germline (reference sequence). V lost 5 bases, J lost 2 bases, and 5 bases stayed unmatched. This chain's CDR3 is CASSASGLAGQETQYF. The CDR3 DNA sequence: TGTGCCAGCAGTGCCTCGGGACTAGCGGGACAAGAGACCCAGTACTTC.

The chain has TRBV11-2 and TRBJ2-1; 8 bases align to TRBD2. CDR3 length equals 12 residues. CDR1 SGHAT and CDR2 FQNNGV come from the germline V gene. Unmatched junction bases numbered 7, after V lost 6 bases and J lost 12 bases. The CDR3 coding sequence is TGTGCCAGCAGACCCGTAGCGGGATCGCAGTTCTTC. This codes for CASRPVAGSQFF.